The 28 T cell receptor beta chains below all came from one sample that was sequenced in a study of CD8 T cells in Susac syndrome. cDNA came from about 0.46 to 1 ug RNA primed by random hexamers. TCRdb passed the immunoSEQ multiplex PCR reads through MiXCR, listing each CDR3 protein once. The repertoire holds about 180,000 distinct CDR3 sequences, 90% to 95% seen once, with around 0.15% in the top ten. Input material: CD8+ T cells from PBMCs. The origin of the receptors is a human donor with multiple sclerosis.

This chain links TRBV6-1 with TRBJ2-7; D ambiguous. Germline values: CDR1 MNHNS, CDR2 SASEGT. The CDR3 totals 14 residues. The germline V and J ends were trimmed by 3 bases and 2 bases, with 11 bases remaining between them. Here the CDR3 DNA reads TGTGCCAGCAGTGATGAAGGGCCCACCTACGAGCAGTACTTC. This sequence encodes CASSDEGPTYEQYF.

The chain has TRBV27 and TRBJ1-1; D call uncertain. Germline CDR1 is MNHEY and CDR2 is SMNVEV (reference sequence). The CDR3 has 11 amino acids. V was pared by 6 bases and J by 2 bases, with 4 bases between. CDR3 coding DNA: TGTGCCAGCAGGCGAAACACTGAAGCTTTCTTT. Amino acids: CASRRNTEAFF.

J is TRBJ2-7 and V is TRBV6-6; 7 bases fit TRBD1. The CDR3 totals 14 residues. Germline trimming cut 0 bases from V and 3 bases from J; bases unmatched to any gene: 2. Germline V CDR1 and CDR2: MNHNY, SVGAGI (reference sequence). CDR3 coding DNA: TGTGCCAGCAGTTACTCGGGACAGATCTACGAGCAGTACTTC. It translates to CASSYSGQIYEQYF.

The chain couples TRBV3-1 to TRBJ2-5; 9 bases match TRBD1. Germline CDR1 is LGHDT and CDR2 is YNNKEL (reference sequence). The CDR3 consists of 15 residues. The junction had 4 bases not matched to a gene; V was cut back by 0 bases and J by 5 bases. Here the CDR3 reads CASSQDLGTGETQYF. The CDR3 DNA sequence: TGTGCCAGCAGCCAAGATCTCGGGACAGGGGAGACCCAGTACTTC.

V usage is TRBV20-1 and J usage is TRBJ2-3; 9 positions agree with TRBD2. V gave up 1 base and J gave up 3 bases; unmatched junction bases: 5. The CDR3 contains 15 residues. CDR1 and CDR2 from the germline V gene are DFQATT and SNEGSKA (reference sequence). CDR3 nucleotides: TGCAGTGCTAGAGGGCGGGGGGGCTCGACAGATACGCAGTATTTT. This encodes CSARGRGGSTDTQYF.

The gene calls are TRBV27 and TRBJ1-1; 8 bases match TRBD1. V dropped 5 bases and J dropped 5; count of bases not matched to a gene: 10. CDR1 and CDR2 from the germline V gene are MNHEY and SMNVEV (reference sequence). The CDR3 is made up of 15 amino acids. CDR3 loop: CASSTGQGLRTEAFF. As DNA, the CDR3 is TGTGCCAGCAGTACCGGACAGGGACTGCGAACTGAAGCTTTCTTT.

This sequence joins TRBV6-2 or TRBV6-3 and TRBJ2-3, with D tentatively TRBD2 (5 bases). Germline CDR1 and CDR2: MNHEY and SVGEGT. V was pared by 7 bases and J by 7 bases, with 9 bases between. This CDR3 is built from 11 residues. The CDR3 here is CASTEGHTQYF. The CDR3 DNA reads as TGTGCCAGCACTGAGGGTCATACGCAGTATTTT.

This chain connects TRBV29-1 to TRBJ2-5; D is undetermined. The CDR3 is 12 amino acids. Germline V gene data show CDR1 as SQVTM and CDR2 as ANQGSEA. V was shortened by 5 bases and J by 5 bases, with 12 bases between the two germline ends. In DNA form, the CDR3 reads TGCAGCGTTACTTCGACATGGGAGACCCAGTACTTC. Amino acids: CSVTSTWETQYF.

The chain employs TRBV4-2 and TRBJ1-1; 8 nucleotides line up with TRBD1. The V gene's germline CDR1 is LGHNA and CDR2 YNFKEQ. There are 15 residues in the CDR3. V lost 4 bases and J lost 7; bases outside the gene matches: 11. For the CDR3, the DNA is TGTGCCAGCAGCCGCGAACGGACAGGGAAGGGTGAAGCTTTCTTT. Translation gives CASSRERTGKGEAFF.

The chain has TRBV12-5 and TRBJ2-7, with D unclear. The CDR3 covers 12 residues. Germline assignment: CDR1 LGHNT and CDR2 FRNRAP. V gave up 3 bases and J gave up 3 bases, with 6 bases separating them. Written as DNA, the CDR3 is TGTGCTAGTGGTTTTGTAGTCTACGAGCAGTACTTC. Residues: CASGFVVYEQYF.

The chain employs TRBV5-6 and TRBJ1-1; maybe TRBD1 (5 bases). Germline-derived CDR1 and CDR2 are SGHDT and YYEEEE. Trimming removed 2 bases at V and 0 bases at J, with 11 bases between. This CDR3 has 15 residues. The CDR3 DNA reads TGTGCCAGCAGCTTCGACAGCCCGATGAACACTGAAGCTTTCTTT. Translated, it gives CASSFDSPMNTEAFF.

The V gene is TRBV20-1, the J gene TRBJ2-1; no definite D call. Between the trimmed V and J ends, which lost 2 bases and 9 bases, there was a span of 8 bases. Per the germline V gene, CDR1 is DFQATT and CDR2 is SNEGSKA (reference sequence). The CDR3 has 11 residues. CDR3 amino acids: CSARSSGEQFF. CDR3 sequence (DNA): TGCAGTGCTAGAAGTTCGGGTGAGCAGTTCTTC.

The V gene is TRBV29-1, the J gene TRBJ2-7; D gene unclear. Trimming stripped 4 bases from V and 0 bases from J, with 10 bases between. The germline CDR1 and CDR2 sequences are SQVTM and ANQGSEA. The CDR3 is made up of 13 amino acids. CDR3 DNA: TGCAGCGTTGTTTGGGTTTCCTCCTACGAGCAGTACTTC. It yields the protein CSVVWVSSYEQYF.

CDR3 amino acids: CSARELFDSRGYTF. The CDR3 nucleotides read TGCAGTGCTAGAGAACTATTCGACTCGCGTGGCTACACCTTC. This rearrangement joins TRBV20-1 to TRBJ1-2; unclear D gene. The CDR3 is made up of 14 amino acids. V was clipped by 0 bases and J by 7 bases, with 15 bases between them. Germline V gene data show CDR1 as DFQATT and CDR2 as SNEGSKA (reference sequence).

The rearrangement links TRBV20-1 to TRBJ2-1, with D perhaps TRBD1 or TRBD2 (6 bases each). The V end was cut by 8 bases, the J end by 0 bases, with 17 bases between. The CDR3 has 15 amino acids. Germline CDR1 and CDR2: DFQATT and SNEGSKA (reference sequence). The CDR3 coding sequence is TGCAGTACTAAGCACGGGGGCCGCTCCTACAATGAGCAGTTCTTC. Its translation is CSTKHGGRSYNEQFF.

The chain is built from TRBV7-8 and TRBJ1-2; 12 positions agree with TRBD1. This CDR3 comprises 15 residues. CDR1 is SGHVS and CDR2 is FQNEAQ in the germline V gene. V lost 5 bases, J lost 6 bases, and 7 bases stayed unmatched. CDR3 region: CASSVGTGGADGYTF. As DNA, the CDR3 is TGTGCCAGCAGCGTAGGGACAGGGGGCGCAGATGGCTACACCTTC.

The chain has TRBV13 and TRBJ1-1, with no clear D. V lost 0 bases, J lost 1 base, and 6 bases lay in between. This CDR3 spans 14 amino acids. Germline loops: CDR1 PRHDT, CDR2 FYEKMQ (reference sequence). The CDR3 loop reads CASSLGQRNTEAFF. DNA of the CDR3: TGTGCCAGCAGCTTAGGGCAAAGGAACACTGAAGCTTTCTTT.

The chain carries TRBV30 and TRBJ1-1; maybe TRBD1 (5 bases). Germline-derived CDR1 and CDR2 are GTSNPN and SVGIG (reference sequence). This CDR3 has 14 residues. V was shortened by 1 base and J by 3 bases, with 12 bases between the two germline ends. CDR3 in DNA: TGTGCCTGGAGTGACGGGGCGGGCGACACTGAAGCTTTCTTT. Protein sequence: CAWSDGAGDTEAFF.

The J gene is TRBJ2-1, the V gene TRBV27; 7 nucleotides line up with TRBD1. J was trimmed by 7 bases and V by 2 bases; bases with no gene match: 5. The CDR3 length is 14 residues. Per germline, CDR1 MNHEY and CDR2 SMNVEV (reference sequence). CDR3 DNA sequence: TGTGCCAGCAGTTTAGGCGGCAGGGGGAATGAGCAGTTCTTC. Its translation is CASSLGGRGNEQFF.

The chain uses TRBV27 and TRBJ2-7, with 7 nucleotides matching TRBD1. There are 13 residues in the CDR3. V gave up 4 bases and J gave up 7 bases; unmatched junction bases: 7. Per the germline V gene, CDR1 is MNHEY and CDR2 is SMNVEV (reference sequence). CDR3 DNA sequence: TGTGCCAGCAGTTCCGGGACAGTTGTAGAGCAGTACTTC. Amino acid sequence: CASSSGTVVEQYF.

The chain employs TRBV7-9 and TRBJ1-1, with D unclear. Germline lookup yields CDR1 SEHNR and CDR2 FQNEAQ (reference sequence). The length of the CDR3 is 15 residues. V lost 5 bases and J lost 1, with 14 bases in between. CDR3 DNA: TGTGCCAGCAGCGATCCTTTAGAACAGAACACTGAAGCTTTCTTT. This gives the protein CASSDPLEQNTEAFF.

The chain's CDR3 is CASSSGTSGTYNEQFF. CDR3 DNA sequence: TGTGCCAGCAGCAGCGGGACTAGCGGGACGTACAATGAGCAGTTCTTC. The V call is TRBV5-4, the J call TRBJ2-1, with 13 positions matching TRBD2. Germline V lookup: CDR1 SGHNT, CDR2 YYREEE (reference sequence). V dropped 4 bases and J dropped 4; count of bases not matched to a gene: 5. The CDR3 loop spans 16 amino acids. The variable domain in full, completed from reference TRBV5-4 and TRBJ2-1, reads ETGVTQSPTHLIKTRGQQVTLRCSSQSGHNTVSWYQQALGQGPQFIFQYYREEENGRGNFPPRFSGLQFPNYSSELNVNALELDDSALYLCASSSGTSGTYNEQFFGPGTRLTVL.

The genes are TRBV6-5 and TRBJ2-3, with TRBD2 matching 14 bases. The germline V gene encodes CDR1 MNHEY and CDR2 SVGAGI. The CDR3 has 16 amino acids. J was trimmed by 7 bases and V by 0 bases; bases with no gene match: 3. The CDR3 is CASSYSTSGGAYTQYF. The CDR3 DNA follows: TGTGCCAGCAGTTACTCGACTAGCGGGGGGGCTTATACGCAGTATTTT.

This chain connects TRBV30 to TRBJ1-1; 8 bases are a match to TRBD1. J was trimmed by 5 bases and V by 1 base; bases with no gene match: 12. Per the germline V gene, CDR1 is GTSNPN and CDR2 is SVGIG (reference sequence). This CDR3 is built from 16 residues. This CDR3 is CAWSADRGPRLTEAFF. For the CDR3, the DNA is TGTGCCTGGAGTGCCGACAGGGGCCCCCGGTTGACTGAAGCTTTCTTT.

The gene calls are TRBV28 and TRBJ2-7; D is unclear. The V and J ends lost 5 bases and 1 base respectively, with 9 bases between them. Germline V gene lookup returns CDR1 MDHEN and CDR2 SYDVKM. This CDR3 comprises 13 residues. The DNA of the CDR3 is TGTGCCAGCAGTCTTAGCAGGTCCTACGAGCAGTACTTC. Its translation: CASSLSRSYEQYF. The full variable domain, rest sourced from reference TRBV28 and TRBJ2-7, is DVKVTQSSRYLVKRTGEKVFLECVQDMDHENMFWYRQDPGLGLRLIYFSYDVKMKEKGDIPEGYSVSREKKERFSLILESASTNQTSMYLCASSLSRSYEQYFGPGTRLTVT.

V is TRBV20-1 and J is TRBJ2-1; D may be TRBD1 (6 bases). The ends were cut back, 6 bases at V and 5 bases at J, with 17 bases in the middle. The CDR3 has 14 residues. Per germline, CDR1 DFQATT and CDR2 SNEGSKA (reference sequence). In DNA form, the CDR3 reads TGCAGTGCAGAAAACCGGGACAACAACAATGAGCAGTTCTTC. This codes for CSAENRDNNNEQFF.

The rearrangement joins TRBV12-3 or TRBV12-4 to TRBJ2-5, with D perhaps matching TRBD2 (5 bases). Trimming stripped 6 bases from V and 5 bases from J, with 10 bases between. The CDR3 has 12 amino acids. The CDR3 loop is CASSPQRETQYF. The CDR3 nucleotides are TGTGCCAGCAGCCCCCAGCGGGAGACCCAGTACTTC.

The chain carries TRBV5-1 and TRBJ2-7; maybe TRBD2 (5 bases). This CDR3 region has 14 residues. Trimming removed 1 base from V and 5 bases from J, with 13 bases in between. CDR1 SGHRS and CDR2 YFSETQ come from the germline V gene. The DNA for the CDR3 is TGCGCCAGCAGCTTGATACTAGGAACCCACGAGCAGTACTTC. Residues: CASSLILGTHEQYF.